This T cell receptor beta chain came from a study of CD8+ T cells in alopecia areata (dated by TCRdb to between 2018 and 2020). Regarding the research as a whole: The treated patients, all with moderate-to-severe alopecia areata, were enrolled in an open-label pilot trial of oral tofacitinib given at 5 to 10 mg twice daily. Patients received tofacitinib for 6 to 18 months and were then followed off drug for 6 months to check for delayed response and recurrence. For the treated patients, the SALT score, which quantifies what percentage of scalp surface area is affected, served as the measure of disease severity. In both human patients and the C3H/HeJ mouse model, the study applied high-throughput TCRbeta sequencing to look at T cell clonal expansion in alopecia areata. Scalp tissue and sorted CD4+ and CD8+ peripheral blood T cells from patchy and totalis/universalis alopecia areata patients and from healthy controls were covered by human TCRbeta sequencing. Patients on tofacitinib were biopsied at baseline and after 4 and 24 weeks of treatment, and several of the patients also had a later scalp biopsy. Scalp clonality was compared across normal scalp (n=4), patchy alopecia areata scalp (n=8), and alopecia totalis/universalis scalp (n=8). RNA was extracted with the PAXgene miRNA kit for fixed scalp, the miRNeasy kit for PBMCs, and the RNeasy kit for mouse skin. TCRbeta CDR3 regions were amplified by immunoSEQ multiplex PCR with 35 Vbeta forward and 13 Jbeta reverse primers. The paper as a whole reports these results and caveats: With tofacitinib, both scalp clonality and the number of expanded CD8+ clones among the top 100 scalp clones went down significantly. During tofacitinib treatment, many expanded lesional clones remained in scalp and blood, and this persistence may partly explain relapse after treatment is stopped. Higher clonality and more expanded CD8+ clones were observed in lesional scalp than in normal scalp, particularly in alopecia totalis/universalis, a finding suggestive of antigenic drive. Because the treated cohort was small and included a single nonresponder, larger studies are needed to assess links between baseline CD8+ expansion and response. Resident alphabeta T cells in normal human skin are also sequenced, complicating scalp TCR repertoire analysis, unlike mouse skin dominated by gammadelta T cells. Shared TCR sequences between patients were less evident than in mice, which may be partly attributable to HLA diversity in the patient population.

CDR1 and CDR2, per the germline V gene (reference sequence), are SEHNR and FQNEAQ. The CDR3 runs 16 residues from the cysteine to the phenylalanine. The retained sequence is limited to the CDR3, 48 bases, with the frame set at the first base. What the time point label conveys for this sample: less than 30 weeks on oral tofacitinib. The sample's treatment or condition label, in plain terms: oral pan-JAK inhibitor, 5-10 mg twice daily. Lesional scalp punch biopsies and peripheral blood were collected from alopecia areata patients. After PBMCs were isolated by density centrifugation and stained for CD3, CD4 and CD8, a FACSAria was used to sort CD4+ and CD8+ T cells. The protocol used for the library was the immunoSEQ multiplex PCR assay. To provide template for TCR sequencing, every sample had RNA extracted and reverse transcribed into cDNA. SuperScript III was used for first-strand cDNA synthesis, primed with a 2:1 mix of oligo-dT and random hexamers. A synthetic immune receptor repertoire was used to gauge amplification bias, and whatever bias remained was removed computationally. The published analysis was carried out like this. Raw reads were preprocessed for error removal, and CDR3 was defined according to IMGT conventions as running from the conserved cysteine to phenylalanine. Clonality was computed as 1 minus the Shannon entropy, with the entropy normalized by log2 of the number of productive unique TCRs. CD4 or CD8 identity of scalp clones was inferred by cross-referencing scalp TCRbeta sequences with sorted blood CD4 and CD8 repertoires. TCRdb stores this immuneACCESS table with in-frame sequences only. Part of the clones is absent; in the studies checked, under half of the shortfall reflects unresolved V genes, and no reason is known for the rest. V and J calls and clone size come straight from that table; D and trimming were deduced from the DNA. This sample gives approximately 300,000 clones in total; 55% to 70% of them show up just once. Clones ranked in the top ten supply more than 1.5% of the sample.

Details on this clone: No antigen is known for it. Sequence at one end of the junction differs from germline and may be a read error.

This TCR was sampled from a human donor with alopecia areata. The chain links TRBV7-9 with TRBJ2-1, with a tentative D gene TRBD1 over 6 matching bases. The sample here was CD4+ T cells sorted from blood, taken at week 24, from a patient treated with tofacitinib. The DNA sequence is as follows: TGTGCCAGCAGCTTAGCGGCAGGGGCGATATACAATAAGCAGTTCTTC. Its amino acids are CASSLAAGAIYNKQFF.